The rows below give T cell receptor beta chains drawn from one sample of a study of persistence of HIV-infected CD4 T cells. Antigen specificity for these receptors is unknown. Sequencing was performed with immunoSEQ multiplex PCR; in TCRdb, only in-frame clones are kept and a portion is missing. Here the sample spans 37,000 or so clones, approximately 88% being singletons. Sample: CD4+ T cells sorted from PBMCs after approximately 18-hour stimulation, taken from a patient who received antiretroviral therapy. The source is an adult man with HIV who was CMV-seropositive. Both conserved end residues are part of each CDR3. Fields, in order: D gene, V gene, clone size, J gene, CDR3 DNA, CDR3 protein. D genes are given only for firm matches. Part of the rows lack a size; the others show once, few, many or a class for expanded clones.

>TRBD2|TRBV6-8|-|TRBJ2-5
TGTGCCAGCAGTTACTCGATGATCCTAGCGGGAGGGCCTGGGGAGACCCAGTACTTC
CASSYSMILAGGPGETQYF
>-|TRBV4-3|-|TRBJ2-6
TGCGCCAGCAGCCAAGACCCGGGGCCCAGGGCCAACGTCCTGACTTTC
CASSQDPGPRANVLTF
>TRBD2|TRBV6-2/TRBV6-3|-|TRBJ2-2
TGTGCCAGCAGTTTACAAGCGGGGGTTAACACCGGGGAGCTGTTTTTT
CASSLQAGVNTGELFF
>-|TRBV12-3/TRBV12-4|few|TRBJ1-1
TGTGCCAGCATGGGCAGAAACACTGAAGCTTTCTTT
CASMGRNTEAFF
>-|TRBV2|-|TRBJ1-2
TGTGCCAGCAGGAGGGGGAGGGCGCGAGGCTATGGCTACACCTTC
CASRRGRARGYGYTF
>TRBD2|TRBV27|-|TRBJ2-1
TGTGCCAGCAGTTCCCTCAGCGGGAGGGCCCCCAATGAGCAGTTCTTC
CASSSLSGRAPNEQFF
>-|TRBV18|-|TRBJ2-7
TGTGCCAGCTCGTACGTTACAGGGAATAGAGATGGTGGATCCAAAGGGGAAGGTGGGCAGTACTTC
CASSYVTGNRDGGSKGEGGQYF
>TRBD2|TRBV25-1|-|TRBJ2-1
TGTGCCAGCAGTATGGGACCGGGGGGGAATGAGCAGTTCTTC
CASSMGPGGNEQFF
>TRBD1|TRBV29-1|-|TRBJ1-1
TGCAGCGCAGTGACAGGGCGCTTCGAAGCTTTCTTT
CSAVTGRFEAFF
>-|TRBV2|-|TRBJ2-7
TGTGCCAGCAGAGGACAAGCCTACGAGCAGTACTTC
CASRGQAYEQYF
>-|TRBV7-8|-|TRBJ1-1
TGTGCCAGCAGCGCCCCGGGACTGTGGAACACTGAAGCTTTCTTT
CASSAPGLWNTEAFF
>-|TRBV5-4|few|TRBJ1-4
TGTGCCAGCAGTCGCTTGGTCGGGAGTAATGAAAAACTGTTTTTT
CASSRLVGSNEKLFF
>TRBD1|TRBV5-1|once|TRBJ1-1
TGCGCCAGCCGGACAGGCCCTCAGACTGAAGCTTTCTTT
CASRTGPQTEAFF
>-|TRBV5-6|-|TRBJ2-7
TGTGCCAGCAGCTTAAGGCGGAGGGCCATACACGAGCAGTACTTC
CASSLRRRAIHEQYF
>-|TRBV12-3/TRBV12-4|once|TRBJ2-3
TGTGCCAGCAGTTTTACTCCCACAGATACGCAGTATTTT
CASSFTPTDTQYF
>-|TRBV2|few|TRBJ1-5
TGTGCCAGCAGTGATGTCACTGCTCAGCATTTT
CASSDVTAQHF
>-|TRBV15|-|TRBJ1-3
TGTGCCACCAGCAGAGATGGGGGCGAGGGACGGTTCGGAAACACCATATATTTT
CATSRDGGEGRFGNTIYF
>TRBD1|TRBV4-1|-|TRBJ2-5
TGCGCCAGCAGCCAAGCCAGAATCGGGACAGGGGTTCAAGAGACCCAGTACTTC
CASSQARIGTGVQETQYF
>-|TRBV19|-|TRBJ1-1
TGTGCCAGTAGTACCGTAGTCGTCTCGAGGACTGAAGCTTTCTTT
CASSTVVVSRTEAFF
>-|TRBV27|once|TRBJ2-1
TGTGCCAGCAGGCTTAGGCTTTCCTACAATGAGCAGTTCTTC
CASRLRLSYNEQFF
>-|TRBV10-3|-|TRBJ1-4
TGTGCCATCAGTGAGTCGAGGGGAACTAATGAAAAACTGTTTTTT
CAISESRGTNEKLFF
>TRBD2|TRBV10-3|-|TRBJ2-3
TGTGCCATCAACAACGGACTAGCGGGCCTCGGCACAGATACGCAGTATTTT
CAINNGLAGLGTDTQYF
>-|TRBV14|-|TRBJ1-3
TGTGCCAGCAGCCAAGATCTCTTTGGAAACACCATATATTTT
CASSQDLFGNTIYF
>TRBD2|TRBV10-3|few|TRBJ2-1
TGTGCCATCAGTGAGTGGCGGACTAGCGGGACCTACAATGAGCAGTTCTTC
CAISEWRTSGTYNEQFF
>-|TRBV6-5|-|TRBJ2-5
TGTGCCAGCAGCGGGGGGACAGCCAGACGAGAGACCCAGTACTTC
CASSGGTARRETQYF
>TRBD1|TRBV2|-|TRBJ1-1
TGTGCCAGCGTTCGGACAGGGGGCGGAATGACGGCTTTCTTT
CASVRTGGGMTAFF
>TRBD2|TRBV5-4|-|TRBJ2-7
TGTGCCAGCAGCTTGGGAGCGGGAGGACTATACGAGCAGTACTTC
CASSLGAGGLYEQYF
>TRBD1|TRBV6-5|-|TRBJ1-1
TGTGCCAGCAGTTACTCGAGTGGGAGACAGGGCTCTGAAGCTTTCTTT
CASSYSSGRQGSEAFF
>-|TRBV11-3|-|TRBJ2-2
TGTGCCAGCAGCGGGGAGATCGGGGAGCTGTTTTTT
CASSGEIGELFF
>-|TRBV4-3|-|TRBJ2-3
TGCGCCAGCAGCCAAGATCAGGAGAGTCTCCCGCAGTATTTT
CASSQDQESLPQYF
>TRBD1|TRBV7-8|-|TRBJ1-2
TGTGCCAGCAGCGAACTCGACAGGGGTCTTAATGGCTACACCTTC
CASSELDRGLNGYTF
>TRBD1|TRBV27|-|TRBJ2-7
TGTGCCAGCAGTTTACCCGGGACAGCTACCTACGAGCAGTACTTC
CASSLPGTATYEQYF
>-|TRBV6-5|-|TRBJ2-7
TGTGCCAGCAGTTATCAGGAGTACTCCTACGAGCAGTACTTC
CASSYQEYSYEQYF
>-|TRBV27|-|TRBJ2-2
TGTGCCAGCAGTAGGAAGGGAACCGGGGAGCTGTTTTTT
CASSRKGTGELFF
>-|TRBV18|-|TRBJ2-3
TGTGCCAGCTCACCCACCGAACTGAGCACAGATACGCAGTATTTT
CASSPTELSTDTQYF
>TRBD1|TRBV15|-|TRBJ1-1
TGTGCCACCAGCAGACAGGGGGCGAACACTGAAGCTTTCTTT
CATSRQGANTEAFF
>-|TRBV5-1|-|TRBJ2-5
TGCGCCAGCAGCTTGGCAAAAGAGACCCAGTACTTC
CASSLAKETQYF
>TRBD2|TRBV6-6|-|TRBJ2-7
TGTGCCAGCAGTTCCTCATATAGCGGGGGTTACGAGCAGTACTTC
CASSSSYSGGYEQYF
>TRBD1|TRBV18|-|TRBJ2-2
TGTGCCAGCTCACCCACAGGGGTCGCCGGGGAGCTGTTTTTT
CASSPTGVAGELFF
>TRBD1|TRBV7-2|-|TRBJ1-2
TGTGCCAGCAGCTTACGGACAGGGGGTGTCTATGGCTACACCTTC
CASSLRTGGVYGYTF
>-|TRBV30|-|TRBJ2-7
TGTGCCTGGAGTGTACGCGGTTTCGAGCAGTACTTC
CAWSVRGFEQYF
>TRBD1|TRBV7-8|-|TRBJ1-6
TGTGCCAGCAGGGGCAGGGGGAAATCCTATAATTCACCCCTCCACTTT
CASRGRGKSYNSPLHF
>TRBD1|TRBV5-1|few|TRBJ2-2
TGCGCCAGCAGCTTGTGGACAGGTGACACCGGGGAGCTGTTTTTT
CASSLWTGDTGELFF
>-|TRBV6-2/TRBV6-3|few|TRBJ1-5
TGTGCCAGCAGTACAGGGATAGGGACGCAGCCCCAGCATTTT
CASSTGIGTQPQHF
>TRBD2|TRBV7-8|-|TRBJ2-7
TGTGCCAGCACCCAAGCGGGACGCTACTACGAGCAGTACTTC
CASTQAGRYYEQYF
>-|TRBV6-5|-|TRBJ1-1
TGTGCCAGCAGTTCGCAGGGAGGCACTGAAGCTTTCTTT
CASSSQGGTEAFF
>-|TRBV7-3|-|TRBJ1-6
TGTGCCAGCAGCTTAGCCGCCAGCAGTTCGCCCCTCCACTTT
CASSLAASSSPLHF
>-|TRBV5-1|-|TRBJ2-1
TGCGCCAGCAGCTGGACAGAACGGACGAACAATGAGCAGTTCTTC
CASSWTERTNNEQFF
>-|TRBV2|once|TRBJ2-3
TGTGCCTCAAAAAGGACTACTAGCACAGATACGCAGTATTTT
CASKRTTSTDTQYF
>-|TRBV12-3/TRBV12-4|-|TRBJ1-1
TGTGCCAGCAGTTTAGATTCTGGGGGAGCTTTCTTT
CASSLDSGGAFF